Described below is a single T cell receptor (beta chain) sequence and its context. This entry is derived from a study of sequential checkpoint blockade in melanoma. The sample's treatment: randomized to nivolumab then ipilimumab (arm A) or the reverse (arm B). Method: immunoSEQ multiplex PCR; TCRdb's copy keeps in-frame clones and lacks some. The table has 20,000 to 25,000 clones, around 65% seen once. Trimming removed 7 bases from V and 4 bases from J; junction bases left unmatched: 8. Germline loops: CDR1 SEHNR, CDR2 FQNEAQ (reference sequence). The CDR3 consists of 14 residues. Source: CD8+ T cells sorted from blood (inferred from file names), taken from a patient given nivolumab and ipilimumab in sequence. This clonotype was sampled from a human donor with melanoma. V is TRBV7-9 and J is TRBJ2-5; 8 bases fit TRBD1. CDR3 amino acids: CASIEDREVETQYF. The CDR3 DNA follows: TGTGCCAGCATCGAGGACAGGGAGGTAGAGACCCAGTACTTC.